Listed below are T cell receptor beta chains from one sample, sequenced in a study of shared clonotypes between healthy human individuals. Sequencing used immunoSEQ multiplex PCR; TCRdb keeps in-frame clones, though not all of them. The sample shows millions of clones, approximately 94% of them seen only once. The sequenced material came from naive CD4+ T cells sorted from blood. These TCRs come from a man between 18 and 35 years old in good health. The CDR3 runs from the conserved cysteine through the conserved F or W. D genes are given only for firm matches. The size field is filled for only some rows; it gives once, few, many or a size class.

CDR3nt	CDR3aa	j_gene	v_gene	d_gene	abundance
TGCGCCAGCAGCTTGGGGGGAGCCGCAGATACGCAGTATTTT	CASSLGGAADTQYF	TRBJ2-3	TRBV5-1	NA	NA
TGTGCCAGCAGCCATCTGGTCGGGAGTAACACCGGGGAGCTGTTTTTT	CASSHLVGSNTGELFF	TRBJ2-2	TRBV14	NA	NA
TGTGCCAGCAGCTTATGGGGACAGGGGGACGAGCAGTACTTC	CASSLWGQGDEQYF	TRBJ2-7	TRBV7-2	TRBD1	NA
TGTGCCAGCAGTGAACAGGGTCAAAGAAAACTGTTTTTT	CASSEQGQRKLFF	TRBJ1-4	TRBV2	NA	NA
TGTGCCAGCAGTTCACCCTCCGGGACAGGGGGCGGCTACACCTTC	CASSSPSGTGGGYTF	TRBJ1-2	TRBV28	TRBD1	NA
TGTGCCTGGGAGGGGAGCGGGACAGGGAATGAAAAACTGTTTTTT	CAWEGSGTGNEKLFF	TRBJ1-4	TRBV30	TRBD1	NA
TGTGCCAGCAGCAGCAATGAGCAGTTCTTC	CASSSNEQFF	TRBJ2-1	TRBV7-9	NA	NA
TGCGCCAGCAGCCAAGTGACCTCCGGGAGCTACGAGCAGTACTTC	CASSQVTSGSYEQYF	TRBJ2-7	TRBV4-3	NA	NA
TGTGCCAGCAGCTTGGGGGACCCCCTCTCCTACGAGCAGTACTTC	CASSLGDPLSYEQYF	TRBJ2-7	TRBV5-4	NA	NA
TGTGCCACCCGAGGTGGGGCCAACGTCCTGACTTTC	CATRGGANVLTF	TRBJ2-6	TRBV15	NA	NA
TGTGCCAGCAGTTCAACAGGAAGCTCCTACAATGAGCAGTTCTTC	CASSSTGSSYNEQFF	TRBJ2-1	TRBV11-2	NA	NA
TGCGCCAGCAGCCAAGATTTCGACGAGCAGTACTTC	CASSQDFDEQYF	TRBJ2-7	TRBV4-1	NA	once
TGTGCCACCAGCAGAGTGAGGGCGGGCGCTGAAGCTTTCTTT	CATSRVRAGAEAFF	TRBJ1-1	TRBV15	NA	NA
TGCAGCGTATTACAGGGTGAAGCTTTCTTT	CSVLQGEAFF	TRBJ1-1	TRBV29-1	NA	few
TGTGCCAGCAGCCCGGGACAGGGCCCCCTTCTAAATGAAAAACTGTTTTTT	CASSPGQGPLLNEKLFF	TRBJ1-4	TRBV5-6	TRBD1	NA
TGCGCCAGCAGCCGAACAGAACAGGCTATGAACACTGAAGCTTTCTTT	CASSRTEQAMNTEAFF	TRBJ1-1	TRBV5-1	NA	NA
TGTGCCAGCAGTGTGGGGGGACCCGGCTCGGAGACCCAGTACTTC	CASSVGGPGSETQYF	TRBJ2-5	TRBV25-1	NA	NA
TGTGCCAGCAGTGAAGGGACAGGGGGAGGCTACACCTTC	CASSEGTGGGYTF	TRBJ1-2	TRBV6-1	TRBD1	NA
TGTGCCAGCAGTGAACCGGCAGGGCGCGGAAACACCATATATTTT	CASSEPAGRGNTIYF	TRBJ1-3	TRBV6-1	NA	NA
TGTGCCAGCAGTGTAACGTCGAACACTGAAGCTTTCTTT	CASSVTSNTEAFF	TRBJ1-1	TRBV6-4	NA	NA
TGCGCCAGCAGCCAACTAAAGGACAAACTCAATCAGCCCCAGCATTTT	CASSQLKDKLNQPQHF	TRBJ1-5	TRBV4-1	NA	NA
TGCGCCAGCAGCCTTTTTAGGGCCACCGGGGAGCTGTTTTTT	CASSLFRATGELFF	TRBJ2-2	TRBV4-3	NA	NA
TGTGCCAGCAGCAAATTCCCGACAGGGGAACAAGAGACCCAGTACTTC	CASSKFPTGEQETQYF	TRBJ2-5	TRBV21-1	NA	once
TGTGCCAGCAGCGCCACCGGGACAGGGGTTGAAAAACTGTTTTTT	CASSATGTGVEKLFF	TRBJ1-4	TRBV9	TRBD1	NA
TGCGCCAGCAGCTTGAGGGTGGACTATGGCTACACCTTC	CASSLRVDYGYTF	TRBJ1-2	TRBV5-1	NA	NA
TGTGCCATCAGTTCTAGCGCGAACACCGGGGAGCTGTTTTTT	CAISSSANTGELFF	TRBJ2-2	TRBV10-3	NA	NA
TGTGCCAGCAGCTTTGGGCACCTCCAGGGGTACACCTTC	CASSFGHLQGYTF	TRBJ1-2	TRBV5-6	NA	NA
TGTGCCAGCAGCCGGGGGGCAGGGGGGTACAATGAGCAGTTCTTC	CASSRGAGGYNEQFF	TRBJ2-1	TRBV6-5	NA	NA
TGTGCCAGCAGGCTGGTCGAGGGGGCGGCAGATACGCAGTATTTT	CASRLVEGAADTQYF	TRBJ2-3	TRBV11-2	TRBD1	NA
TGTGCCACCAGCTTGCTCAGGTATAACTATGGCTACACCTTC	CATSLLRYNYGYTF	TRBJ1-2	TRBV15	NA	NA
TGTGCCAGCAGCTTTATCGGGACAGGGTTCTACGAGCAGTACTTC	CASSFIGTGFYEQYF	TRBJ2-7	TRBV7-2	TRBD1	NA
TGTGCCAGTAGTATAGGGGGTACAGCGGATCAGCCCCAGCATTTT	CASSIGGTADQPQHF	TRBJ1-5	TRBV19	NA	NA
TGCGCCAGCAGTGAGTCGCCAGCGGGGGGGCCCCCCTACGAGCAGTACTTC	CASSESPAGGPPYEQYF	TRBJ2-7	TRBV10-1	TRBD2	once
TGTGCCAGCAGTCTGGACCTGATCTCCGAGCAGTACTTC	CASSLDLISEQYF	TRBJ2-7	TRBV6-5	NA	NA
TGCGCCACCAAAGGGTATCAAGGGTCTAATGAAAAACTGTTTTTT	CATKGYQGSNEKLFF	TRBJ1-4	TRBV4-1	NA	NA
TGCGCCAGCAGCCAAGAAAGCGGCACCGGGGAGCTGTTTTTT	CASSQESGTGELFF	TRBJ2-2	TRBV4-3	NA	NA
TGTGCCAGTAGTATAGCTCCGGGACTAGCTAACGGGGAGCTGTTTTTT	CASSIAPGLANGELFF	TRBJ2-2	TRBV19	TRBD2	NA
TGTGCCATCCGGGACTGGAACACCGGGGAGCTGTTTTTT	CAIRDWNTGELFF	TRBJ2-2	TRBV6-1	NA	NA
TGTGCCAGTAGTATAGTTGAGGACGGTTATCAGCCCCAGCATTTT	CASSIVEDGYQPQHF	TRBJ1-5	TRBV19	NA	NA
TGTGCCAGTATTTCGGCGGCGAGAAACACTGAAGCTTTCTTT	CASISAARNTEAFF	TRBJ1-1	TRBV19	NA	NA